This T cell receptor beta chain is from a study of beta chain features in type 1 diabetes (dated by TCRdb to the late 2010s). In the study overall: Mean age, gender distribution, total cell number and subset yield were not different between patients and healthy donors. Regulatory and stem cell-like memory subsets were isolated from only 8 patients and about eight healthy donors, whereas naive and central memory subsets came from all 30 or so donors. A total of 107,917,701 sorted cells were examined across all samples, and RNA yield correlated strongly with the number of cells per subset. The study compared the TCRB repertoires of sorted circulating CD4+ T cell subsets in recently diagnosed type 1 diabetes patients with those in matched healthy donors.

A single peripheral blood draw of around 0.11 L on average was collected from each donor into heparinised tubes. Using a panel that included CD45RO, CCR7, CD25, CD127, CD95 and CD27, naive, central memory, regulatory and stem cell-like memory CD4+ T cells were sorted on a BD FACSAria II. Purity was above 98% for every sorted population. PBMCs were isolated right away by Lymphoprep density gradient centrifugation and were stained directly, without culture. To minimize batch effects, samples were stained and sorted in pairs, one healthy donor with one patient per experiment. This clone was observed a few times. Its antigen is unknown. The input lacks base qualities; no much larger clone sits a single base away. Trimming removed 7 bases from V and 4 bases from J, leaving 10 bases between the germline ends. The CDR3 starts with the cysteine, ends with the phenylalanine, and has 12 residues. Of the read, only the CDR3 DNA is kept; its 36 bases are in frame from base 1. Per the germline V gene, SGHAT is the CDR1 and FQNNGV is the CDR2.

The entire amount of isolated RNA was reverse transcribed using the High Capacity cDNA Reverse Transcription Kit, so the sequenced TCRB transcripts were expressed ones. Deep immunoSEQ sequencing was performed on naive, central memory and regulatory T cell samples, with an average of roughly 3.6 million total reads per sample. After sorted cells were lysed in RLT buffer, RNA was extracted with DNase-treated RNeasy Micro or Mini kits, with the choice depending on cell number. To prevent cross-contamination, each cell subset was processed individually, whereas patient and healthy donor samples were processed jointly. Using the immunoSEQ multiplex PCR, TCRB sequences were amplified from cDNA into 87-bp fragments spanning the CDR3 region. Sequencing of the amplicons was done on the Illumina HiSeq platform. In the original analysis: Synthetic template baselines were used to correct PCR bias computationally, reads within Hamming distance 2 were collapsed, and singletons that could not be merged were discarded. Reads were aligned to IMGT to assign V, D and J genes, CDR3 length, and insertions or deletions at six rearrangement sites. Within each subset, clonotype counts were normalized to the number of sorted cells before true diversity and Gini coefficients were calculated with the tcR R package. The overlap coefficient, calculated on TCRB nucleotide sequences, was used to measure repertoire sharing. TCRdb obtained this table from immuneACCESS and retained in-frame rearrangements with V and J assigned. These tables miss some clones; where compared with another copy, unresolved V genes account for less than half of the shortfall, and the remainder is unexplained. The V and J calls and clone size come from that table; D and trimming were worked out from the DNA. For this sample there are 160,000 or so clones; roughly 9% appear just once. Of the sample, around 0.7% is held by the ten largest clones.

Points the paper makes about the study in general: Naive, central memory and regulatory TCRB repertoires appeared more similar among patients than among healthy donors. Because cDNA rather than genomic DNA was sequenced, highly expressing activated cells could have been over-represented, although no difference in activation and CD3 levels was found between groups. Shorter templates might be favored by PCR, yet because patient and control samples were amplified and corrected together, any such skew would affect both groups equally. Type 1 diabetes patients showed a moderate but significant shortening of TCRB CDR3 length in all four CD4+ subsets. Fewer insertions and more nucleotide deletions at VDJ recombination sites were observed in patients with type 1 diabetes, implying thymic rearrangement abnormalities. Because small numbers of individuals were included in the HLA sub-analyses, any influence of HLA type on TCRB rearrangement was left unresolved.

The chain is made from TRBV11-2 and TRBJ1-1; the D gene is unclear. This TCR came from a woman aged 25 to 39 with type 1 diabetes. Sequencing was performed on central memory CD4+ T cells from blood. CDR3 sequence: CASTPSGTEAFF. The nucleotide sequence is TGTGCCAGCACCCCGTCGGGCACTGAAGCTTTCTTT.